This TCR beta chain came from a study of blood T cell repertoires in COVID-19. The overall study: PBMCs, B-cell-depleted T cells, or T cells provided the cDNA or gDNA that made up the material.

Original data processing: Amplification with reference gene primers provided the estimates of nucleated cell counts. The table came from immunoSEQ multiplex PCR; TCRdb's copy has only in-frame clones and leaves some out. D and trimming were read from the DNA, whereas the V and J calls and clone size are those reported in that table. This sample carries roughly 290,000 clones, 89% of them seen once, and the ten largest clones take around 1.7%. Individuals aged roughly 18 to 95 years were recruited from roughly 23 US areas. Recovered status in Cohort 3 required two negative PCRs, clearance, or symptom resolution. V gave up 3 bases and J gave up 4 bases; unmatched junction bases: 4. The CDR3 has 15 residues. Germline V CDR1 and CDR2: MNHEY, SMNVEV (reference sequence).

Sequenced material: PBMCs or T cells enriched from blood (not recorded which). The clonotype was recovered from a woman in her thirties or forties who had recovered from COVID-19. The J gene is TRBJ1-2, the V gene TRBV27, with 11 positions matching TRBD1. CDR3 DNA: TGTGCCAGCAGTTTTCGGGACAGGGGGGTCTATGGCTACACCTTC. It codes for CASSFRDRGVYGYTF.